This is a list of T cell receptor beta chains from one sample in a study of blood T cell repertoires in COVID-19. The data were produced by immunoSEQ multiplex PCR, yet TCRdb's version contains in-frame clones alone and is incomplete. This sample carries under 200,000 clones, 87% of them seen once, and the ten largest clones take about 9.3%. The sequenced sample was peripheral blood. All receptors come from a woman between 65 and 79 years old with COVID-19, enrolled during active disease. The CDR3 runs from the conserved cysteine through the conserved F or W. The D gene is left open where the match is weak. Clone size, where shown, is once, few, many, or a class for clones that have expanded.

.	TRBJ2-2	.	TRBV5-1	TGCGCCAGCAGCGGAGGAACAGTGAACACCGGGGAGCTGTTTTTT	CASSGGTVNTGELFF
.	TRBJ1-3	.	TRBV5-1	TGCGCCAGCAGCTTGGAAGGGGCCTCTGGAAACACCATATATTTT	CASSLEGASGNTIYF
.	TRBJ2-7	.	TRBV7-9	TGTGCCAGCAGCGGAGGACAGAGAAGCTCCTACGAGCAGTACTTC	CASSGGQRSSYEQYF
.	TRBJ1-1	.	TRBV29-1	TGCAGCGTTGAATCCGTGACAGACGTAGCTTTCTTT	CSVESVTDVAFF
TRBD1	TRBJ2-7	.	TRBV2	TGTGCCAGCAGGGTGGGGACAGGGACCTACGAGCAGTACTTC	CASRVGTGTYEQYF
.	TRBJ1-1	few	TRBV6-5	TGTGCCAGCAGCCGCGGACAGAGACCTGAAGCTTTCTTT	CASSRGQRPEAFF
.	TRBJ1-4	.	TRBV6-5	TGTGCCAGCAGCCCCGTCGGGGGGATAGGTGAAAAACTGTTTTTT	CASSPVGGIGEKLFF
.	TRBJ2-5	.	TRBV5-1	TGCGCCAGCAGCGTCGGAGAGACCCAGTACTTC	CASSVGETQYF
.	TRBJ2-7	.	TRBV28	TGTGCCACCCACCGAACAGCAGGGACTTCCTACGAGCAGTACTTC	CATHRTAGTSYEQYF
TRBD1	TRBJ1-2	.	TRBV3-1/TRBV3-2	TGTGCCAGCAGCCTGCCCGGGACAGGCGCCAACTATGGCTACACCTTC	CASSLPGTGANYGYTF
.	TRBJ2-3	.	TRBV9	TGTGCCAGCAGCCCTCGCGCCTTCACAGATACGCAGTATTTT	CASSPRAFTDTQYF
TRBD1	TRBJ2-7	.	TRBV12-3/TRBV12-4	TGTGCCAGCACCTTGGGACAGGGTGGCGAGCAGTACTTC	CASTLGQGGEQYF
TRBD1	TRBJ1-5	once	TRBV28	TGTGCCAGCAGTTTATTGGACAGGGAATATCAGCCCCAGCATTTT	CASSLLDREYQPQHF
TRBD1	TRBJ1-3	.	TRBV19	TGTGCCAGTAGTCCTGACAGGGGCTCTGGAAACACCATATATTTT	CASSPDRGSGNTIYF
TRBD2	TRBJ2-2	.	TRBV4-2	TGTGCCAGCAGCCCGACTAGCGGGGGGCGGGACACCGGGGAGCTGTTTTTT	CASSPTSGGRDTGELFF
TRBD2	TRBJ2-3	.	TRBV7-2	TGTGCCAGCAGCTCACCCGCCTTACTAGCGGGGGAGCAGTATTTT	CASSSPALLAGEQYF
.	TRBJ1-2	.	TRBV30	TGTGCCTGGGGTCAGGGCGGGGACGACTATGGCTACACCTTC	CAWGQGGDDYGYTF
.	TRBJ1-5	.	TRBV5-1	TGCGCCAGCAGCTTGAAAGGGGGCAATCAGCCCCAGCATTTT	CASSLKGGNQPQHF
TRBD1	TRBJ2-3	.	TRBV7-9	TGTGCCAGCAGCTGGGGACAGGGGGCGGGTGATACGCAGTATTTT	CASSWGQGAGDTQYF
TRBD1	TRBJ2-1	.	TRBV6-5	TGTGCCAGCAGAGATGACAGGGTCTATGAGCAGTTCTTC	CASRDDRVYEQFF
TRBD1	TRBJ2-2	.	TRBV9	TGTGCCAGCAGCACCGGGACAGGGTTCACCGGGGAGCTGTTTTTT	CASSTGTGFTGELFF
TRBD1	TRBJ1-5	.	TRBV3-1/TRBV3-2	TGTGCCAGCAGCCAACAGGGGGCCAATCAGCCCCAGCATTTT	CASSQQGANQPQHF
.	TRBJ1-1	.	TRBV6-5	TGTGCCAGCGGCTGGAGGGGGAACACTGAAGCTTTCTTT	CASGWRGNTEAFF
.	TRBJ1-6	.	TRBV6-5	TGTGCCAGCACTCGCTCCGGCGGGGACTCACCCCTCCACTTT	CASTRSGGDSPLHF
.	TRBJ1-2	.	TRBV5-1	TGCGCCAGCAGCCTTACCTCCGGGACACCGACAAATGGCTACACCTTC	CASSLTSGTPTNGYTF
TRBD1	TRBJ2-5	.	TRBV5-1	TGCGCCAGCAGCTTGGGACAGGGGTCCCTCCAAGAGACCCAGTACTTC	CASSLGQGSLQETQYF
TRBD1	TRBJ2-5	.	TRBV11-1	TGTGCCAGCAGCTTACCCGGGACAGGGGTCGGAGAGACCCAGTACTTC	CASSLPGTGVGETQYF
.	TRBJ1-3	once	TRBV11-2	TGTGCCAGCAGCCAAAGGGGGGGGTTGGGTGGAAACACCATATATTTT	CASSQRGGLGGNTIYF
TRBD2	TRBJ2-1	.	TRBV7-3	TGTGCCAGCAGCTTAGCGGGGGGGCTTTACAATGAGCAGTTCTTC	CASSLAGGLYNEQFF
TRBD1	TRBJ1-6	.	TRBV5-4	TGTGCCAGCAGCTTGGAGGGACAGGGTTCCCGTTATAATTCACCCCTCCACTTT	CASSLEGQGSRYNSPLHF
TRBD1	TRBJ2-1	.	TRBV19	TGTGCCAGTAGTAGACCGGGACAGGCCGGAAACAATGAGCAGTTCTTC	CASSRPGQAGNNEQFF
.	TRBJ2-1	.	TRBV2	TGTGCCAGCAGTACAGGCCCTCGGGAGCAGTTCTTC	CASSTGPREQFF
TRBD1	TRBJ2-7	.	TRBV28	TGTGCCAGCAAAGTCCCCGGGACAGGGAAGCGCGAGCAGTACTTC	CASKVPGTGKREQYF
.	TRBJ2-7	.	TRBV5-1	TGCGCCAGCAGCCCTGAGCCGGGACTCAAAGGGGGCCAGTACTTC	CASSPEPGLKGGQYF
.	TRBJ2-2	.	TRBV7-6	TGTGCCAGCAGCCGAGGTGGCTACAGGGCGACCGGGGAGCTGTTTTTT	CASSRGGYRATGELFF
TRBD1	TRBJ1-3	.	TRBV30	TGTGCCCGAAGTAGTTTGCCTGGGACAGGGTTCGGAAACACCATATATTTT	CARSSLPGTGFGNTIYF
.	TRBJ2-2	.	TRBV3-1/TRBV3-2	TGTGCCAGCAGCCAAGAATGGCCCGACACCGGGGAGCTGTTTTTT	CASSQEWPDTGELFF
.	TRBJ1-1	.	TRBV12-3/TRBV12-4	TGTGCCAGCAGTTCTAGGTACACTGAAGCTTTCTTT	CASSSRYTEAFF
.	TRBJ2-7	.	TRBV30	TGTGCCTGGAGTGTGCAGGGGGGTTACGAGCAGTACTTC	CAWSVQGGYEQYF
.	TRBJ2-3	.	TRBV10-3	TGTGCCATCAGGCCCGAGGGCACAGATACGCAGTATTTT	CAIRPEGTDTQYF
TRBD2	TRBJ2-1	once	TRBV20-1	TGCAGTGCTAGTCGGCTAGCGGGGGGCCCGCTCCATGAGCAGTTCTTC	CSASRLAGGPLHEQFF
TRBD1	TRBJ1-4	.	TRBV5-1	TGCGCCAGCAGCTGGGGACAGGGCGTAACTAATGAAAAACTGTTTTTT	CASSWGQGVTNEKLFF
TRBD1	TRBJ2-1	.	TRBV28	TGTGCCAGCAGTAGGACAGGGGGGGAAAATGAGCAGTTCTTC	CASSRTGGENEQFF
.	TRBJ1-2	.	TRBV10-3	TGTGCCATCAGTCGGGGGACTGCCTATGGCTACACCTTC	CAISRGTAYGYTF
TRBD2	TRBJ2-3	.	TRBV19	TGTGCCAGTAAAAGACTAGCGGGGGGGCCCTGTCGTCGTACGCAGTATTTT	CASKRLAGGPCRRTQYF
TRBD1	TRBJ1-2	.	TRBV28	TGTGCCAGCAGTTTGGGCGGACAGGCATATGGCTACACCTTC	CASSLGGQAYGYTF
.	TRBJ1-1	.	TRBV2	TGTGCCAGCAAGGGACTCCTCGGTAACACTGAAGCTTTCTTT	CASKGLLGNTEAFF
.	TRBJ2-7	.	TRBV18	TGTGCCAGCTCGGCGGGCCCCTACGAGCAGTACTTC	CASSAGPYEQYF
.	TRBJ1-4	few	TRBV19	TGTGCCAGTAGTGAAAGGGGAGAAAAACTGTTTTTT	CASSERGEKLFF
.	TRBJ1-5	.	TRBV2	TGTGCCAGCAGTGAGGTTGGGGGGTATAGCAATCAGCCCCAGCATTTT	CASSEVGGYSNQPQHF
.	TRBJ1-1	.	TRBV2	TGTGCCAGCAGCTTTAAAGCGGAGGGGTCGGCTTTCTTT	CASSFKAEGSAFF
TRBD1	TRBJ1-5	.	TRBV15	TGTGCCACCAGCAGAGGGGACAGGGGGCTCTATCAGCCCCAGCATTTT	CATSRGDRGLYQPQHF
.	TRBJ2-5	.	TRBV7-8	TGTGCCAGCAGCCAGAGGCCTATGGCGGAGACCCAGTACTTC	CASSQRPMAETQYF
.	TRBJ1-1	.	TRBV7-7	TGTGCCAGCAGCCCTCTTGGGGCGACGAACACTGAAGCTTTCTTT	CASSPLGATNTEAFF
TRBD1	TRBJ1-1	.	TRBV7-8	TGTGCCAGCAGCCGTCCCGGGACAGGGGTTGGCACTGAAGCTTTCTTT	CASSRPGTGVGTEAFF